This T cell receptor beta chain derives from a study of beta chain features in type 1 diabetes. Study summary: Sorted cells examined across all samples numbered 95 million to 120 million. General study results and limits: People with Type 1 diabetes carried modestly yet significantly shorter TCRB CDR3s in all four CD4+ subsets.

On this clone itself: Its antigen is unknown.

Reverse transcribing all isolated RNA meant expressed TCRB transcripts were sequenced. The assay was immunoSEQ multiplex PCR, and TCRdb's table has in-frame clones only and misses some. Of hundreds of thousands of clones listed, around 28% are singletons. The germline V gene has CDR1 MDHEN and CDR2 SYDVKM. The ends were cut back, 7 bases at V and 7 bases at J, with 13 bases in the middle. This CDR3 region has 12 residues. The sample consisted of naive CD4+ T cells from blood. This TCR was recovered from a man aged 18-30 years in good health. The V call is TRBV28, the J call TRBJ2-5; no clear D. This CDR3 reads CASTPPGGTQYF. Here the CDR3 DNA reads TGTGCCAGCACCCCTCCCGGTGGGACCCAGTACTTC.